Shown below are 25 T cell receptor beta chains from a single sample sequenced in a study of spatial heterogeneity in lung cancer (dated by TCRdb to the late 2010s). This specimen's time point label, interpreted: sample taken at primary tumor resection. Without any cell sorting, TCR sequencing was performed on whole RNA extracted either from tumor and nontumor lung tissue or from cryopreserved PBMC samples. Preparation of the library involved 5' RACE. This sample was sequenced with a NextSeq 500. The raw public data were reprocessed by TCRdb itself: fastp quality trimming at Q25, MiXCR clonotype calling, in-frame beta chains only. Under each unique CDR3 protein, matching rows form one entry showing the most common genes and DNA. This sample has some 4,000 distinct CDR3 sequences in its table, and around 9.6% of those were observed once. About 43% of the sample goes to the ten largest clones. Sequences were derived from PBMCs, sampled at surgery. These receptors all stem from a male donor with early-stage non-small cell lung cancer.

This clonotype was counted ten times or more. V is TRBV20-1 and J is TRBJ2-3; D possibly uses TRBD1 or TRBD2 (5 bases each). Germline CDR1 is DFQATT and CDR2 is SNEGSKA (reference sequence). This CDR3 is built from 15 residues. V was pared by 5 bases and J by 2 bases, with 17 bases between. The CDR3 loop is CSALLTGPTTDTQYF. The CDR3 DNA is TGCAGTGCTCTCCTTACGGGACCGACCACAGATACGCAGTATTTT.

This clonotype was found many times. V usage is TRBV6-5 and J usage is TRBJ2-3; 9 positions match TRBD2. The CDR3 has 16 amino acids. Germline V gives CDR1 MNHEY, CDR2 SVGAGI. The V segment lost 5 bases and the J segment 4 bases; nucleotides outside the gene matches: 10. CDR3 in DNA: TGTGCCAGCAGTGAGAAGGTAGCGGGGGACCCAGATACGCAGTATTTT. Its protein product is CASSEKVAGDPDTQYF.

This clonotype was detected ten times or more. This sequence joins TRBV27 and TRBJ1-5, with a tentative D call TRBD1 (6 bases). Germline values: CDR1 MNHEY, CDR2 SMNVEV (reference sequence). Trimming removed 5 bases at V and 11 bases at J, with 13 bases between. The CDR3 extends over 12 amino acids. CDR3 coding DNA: TGTGCCAGCAGTGCGACACAGGGTACCCAGCATTTT. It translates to CASSATQGTQHF.

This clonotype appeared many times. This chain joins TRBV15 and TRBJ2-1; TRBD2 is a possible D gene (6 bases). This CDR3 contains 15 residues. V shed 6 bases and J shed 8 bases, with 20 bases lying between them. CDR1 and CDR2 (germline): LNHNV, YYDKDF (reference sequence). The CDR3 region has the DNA TGTGCCACCAGAGAAGAAAGAATACTAGCCCATGAGCAGTTCTTC. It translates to CATREERILAHEQFF.

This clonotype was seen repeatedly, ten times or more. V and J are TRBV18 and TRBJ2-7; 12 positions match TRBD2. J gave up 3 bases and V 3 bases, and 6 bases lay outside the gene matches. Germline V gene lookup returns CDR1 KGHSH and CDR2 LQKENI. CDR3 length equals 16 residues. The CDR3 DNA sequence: TGTGCCAGCTCACCGACGACTAGCGGGGGTTTCTACGAGCAGTACTTC. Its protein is CASSPTTSGGFYEQYF.

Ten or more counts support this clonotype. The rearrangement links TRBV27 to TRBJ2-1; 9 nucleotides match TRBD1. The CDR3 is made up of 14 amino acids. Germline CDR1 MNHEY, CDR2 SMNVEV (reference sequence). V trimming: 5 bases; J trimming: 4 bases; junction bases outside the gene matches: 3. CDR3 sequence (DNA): TGTGCCAGCAGTCAAGGACAGGGGTACAATGAGCAGTTCTTC. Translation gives CASSQGQGYNEQFF.

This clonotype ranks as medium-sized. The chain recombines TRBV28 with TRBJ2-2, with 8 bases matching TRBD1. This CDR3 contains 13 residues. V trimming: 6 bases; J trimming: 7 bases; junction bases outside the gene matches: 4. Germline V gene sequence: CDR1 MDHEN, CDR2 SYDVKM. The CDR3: CASRETGVGELFF. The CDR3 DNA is TGTGCCAGCAGAGAGACAGGGGTCGGGGAGCTGTTTTTT.

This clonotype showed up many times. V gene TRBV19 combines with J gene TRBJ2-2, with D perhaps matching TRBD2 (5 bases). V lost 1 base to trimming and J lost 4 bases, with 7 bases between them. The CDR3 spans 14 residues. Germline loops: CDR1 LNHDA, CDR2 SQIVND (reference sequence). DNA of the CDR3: TGTGCCAGTAGTATAGGCGGGTTCACCGGGGAGCTGTTTTTT. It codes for CASSIGGFTGELFF.

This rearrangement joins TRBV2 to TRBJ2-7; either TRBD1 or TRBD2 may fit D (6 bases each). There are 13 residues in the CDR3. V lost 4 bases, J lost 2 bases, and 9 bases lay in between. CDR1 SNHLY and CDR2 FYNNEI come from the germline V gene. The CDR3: CASSVGGPYEQYF. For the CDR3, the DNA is TGTGCCAGCAGTGTTGGGGGGCCCTACGAGCAGTACTTC.

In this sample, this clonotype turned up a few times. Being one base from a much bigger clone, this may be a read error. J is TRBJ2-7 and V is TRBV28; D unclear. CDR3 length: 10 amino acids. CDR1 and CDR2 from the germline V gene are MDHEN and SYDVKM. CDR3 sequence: CASSRYELYF. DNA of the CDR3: TGTGCCAGCAGTAGGTACGAGCTGTACTTC.

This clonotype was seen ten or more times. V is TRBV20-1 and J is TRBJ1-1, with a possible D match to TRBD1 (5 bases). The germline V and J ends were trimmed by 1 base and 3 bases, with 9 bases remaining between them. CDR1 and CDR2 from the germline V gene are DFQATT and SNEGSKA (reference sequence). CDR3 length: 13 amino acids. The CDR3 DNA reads TGCAGTGCTAGAGCAGGGTTGCACACTGAAGCTTTCTTT. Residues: CSARAGLHTEAFF.

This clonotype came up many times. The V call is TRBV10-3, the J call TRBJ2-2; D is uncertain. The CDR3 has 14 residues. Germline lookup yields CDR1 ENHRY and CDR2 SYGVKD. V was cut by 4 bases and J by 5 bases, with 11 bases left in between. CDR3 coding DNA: TGTGCCATCAGTGTGGCCGGTGTGACCGGGGAGCTGTTTTTT. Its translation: CAISVAGVTGELFF.

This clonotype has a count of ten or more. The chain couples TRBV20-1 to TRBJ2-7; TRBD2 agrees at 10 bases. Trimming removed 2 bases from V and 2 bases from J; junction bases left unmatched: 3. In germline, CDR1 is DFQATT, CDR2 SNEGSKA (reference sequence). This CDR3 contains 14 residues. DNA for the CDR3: TGCAGTGCTAGAACTAGCGGGGCGACCTACGAGCAGTACTTC. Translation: CSARTSGATYEQYF.

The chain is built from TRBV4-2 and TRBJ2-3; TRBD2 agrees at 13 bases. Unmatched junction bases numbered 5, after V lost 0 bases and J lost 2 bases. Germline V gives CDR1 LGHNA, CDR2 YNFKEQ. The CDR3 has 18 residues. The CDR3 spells CASSQETTSGGSTDTQYF. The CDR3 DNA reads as TGTGCCAGCAGCCAAGAGACGACTAGCGGGGGGTCCACAGATACGCAGTATTTT.

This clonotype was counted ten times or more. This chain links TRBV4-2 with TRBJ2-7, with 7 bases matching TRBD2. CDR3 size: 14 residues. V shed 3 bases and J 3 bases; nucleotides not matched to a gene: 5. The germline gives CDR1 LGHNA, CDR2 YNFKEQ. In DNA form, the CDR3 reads TGTGCCAGCAGCCATCCCGGGACTAACTACGAGCAGTACTTC. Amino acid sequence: CASSHPGTNYEQYF.

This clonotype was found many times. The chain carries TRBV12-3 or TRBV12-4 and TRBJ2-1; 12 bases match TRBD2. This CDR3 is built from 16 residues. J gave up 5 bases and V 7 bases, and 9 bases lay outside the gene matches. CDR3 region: CASTLRLAGVNNEQFF. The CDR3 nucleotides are TGTGCCAGCACCCTTCGACTAGCGGGGGTGAACAATGAGCAGTTCTTC.

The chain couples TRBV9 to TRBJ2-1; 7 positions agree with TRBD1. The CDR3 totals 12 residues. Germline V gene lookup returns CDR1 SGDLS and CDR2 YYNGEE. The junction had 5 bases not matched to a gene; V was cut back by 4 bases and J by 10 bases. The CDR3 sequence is CASSRTGGEQFF. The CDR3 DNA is TGTGCCAGCAGCCGGACAGGCGGAGAGCAGTTCTTC.

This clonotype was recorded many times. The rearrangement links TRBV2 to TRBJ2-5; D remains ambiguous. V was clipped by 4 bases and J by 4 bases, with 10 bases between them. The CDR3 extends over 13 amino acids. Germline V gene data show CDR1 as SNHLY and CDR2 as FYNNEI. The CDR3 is CASSVIGVETQYF. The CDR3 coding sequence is TGTGCCAGCAGTGTGATTGGGGTAGAGACCCAGTACTTC.

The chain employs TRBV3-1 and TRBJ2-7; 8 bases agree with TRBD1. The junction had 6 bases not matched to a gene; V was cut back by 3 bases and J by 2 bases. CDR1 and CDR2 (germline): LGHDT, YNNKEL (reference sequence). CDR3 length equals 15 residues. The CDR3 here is CASSQRDRIPYEQYF. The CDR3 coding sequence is TGTGCCAGCAGCCAGCGGGACAGGATCCCCTACGAGCAGTACTTC.

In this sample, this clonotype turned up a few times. Here the CDR3 DNA reads TGCAGCGCAGGACAGGGGGGGAATGAGCAGTTCTTC. Its translation: CSAGQGGNEQFF. This chain uses TRBV29-1 with TRBJ2-1, with 10 positions matching TRBD1. Trimming removed 7 bases from V and 7 bases from J; junction bases left unmatched: 4. CDR3 length equals 12 residues. The germline gives CDR1 SQVTM, CDR2 ANQGSEA.

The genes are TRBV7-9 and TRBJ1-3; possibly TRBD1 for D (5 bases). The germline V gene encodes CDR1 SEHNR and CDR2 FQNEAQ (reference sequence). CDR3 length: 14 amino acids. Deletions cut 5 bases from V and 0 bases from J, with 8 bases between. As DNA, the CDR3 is TGTGCCAGCAGCCCGGGGGGCTCTGGAAACACCATATATTTT. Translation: CASSPGGSGNTIYF.

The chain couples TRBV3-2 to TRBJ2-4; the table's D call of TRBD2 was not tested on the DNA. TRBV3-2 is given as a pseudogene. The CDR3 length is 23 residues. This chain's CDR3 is CASSQDKCETSGTQELAKNIQYF. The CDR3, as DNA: TGTGCCAGCAGCCAAGATAAATGCGAGACTAGCGGCACACAAGAACTAGCCAAAAACATTCAGTACTTC.

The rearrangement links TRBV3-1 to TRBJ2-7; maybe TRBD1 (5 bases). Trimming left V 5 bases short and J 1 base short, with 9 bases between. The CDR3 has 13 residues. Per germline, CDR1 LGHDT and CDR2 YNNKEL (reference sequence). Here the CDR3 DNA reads TGTGCCAGCAGCACCCGACAGTCCTACGAGCAGTACTTC. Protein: CASSTRQSYEQYF.

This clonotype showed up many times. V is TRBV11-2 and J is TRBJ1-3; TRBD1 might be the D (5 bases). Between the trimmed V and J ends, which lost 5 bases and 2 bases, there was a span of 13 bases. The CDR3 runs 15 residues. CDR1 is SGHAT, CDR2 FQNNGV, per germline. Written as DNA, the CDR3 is TGTGCCAGCAGCAGCGGTGGGGGGGCTGGAAACACCATATATTTT. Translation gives CASSSGGGAGNTIYF.

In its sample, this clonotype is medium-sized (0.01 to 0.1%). The DNA of the CDR3 is TGTGCCAGCAGTTACCTCGGTCAGCCCCAGCATTTT. It translates to CASSYLGQPQHF. The V call is TRBV27, the J call TRBJ1-5; D gene unclear. V was clipped by 4 bases and J by 6 bases, with 7 bases between them. Germline V lookup: CDR1 MNHEY, CDR2 SMNVEV (reference sequence). This CDR3 comprises 12 residues.